One T cell receptor beta chain is described in this entry. The sample comes from a study of low-dose radiotherapy and immunotherapy resistance in tumors. Low-dose radiotherapy and low-dose cyclophosphamide, together with aspirin, ipilimumab and nivolumab, were given to donors. Primers targeting TRAV and TRBV primed first-strand cDNA, covering alpha and beta chains. A constant-region primer paired with the V-primer adapter amplified TCRs over approximately 18 PCR cycles. MiXCR was run by TCRdb on the reads, yielding one entry per CDR3 protein. This sample has 12,000 or so distinct CDR3 sequences, with 76% found just once. Per the germline V gene, CDR1 is MDHEN and CDR2 is SYDVKM. The CDR3 contains 17 residues. J gave up 3 bases and V 7 bases, and 11 bases lay outside the gene matches.

V gene TRBV28 combines with J gene TRBJ2-3; 12 positions agree with TRBD2. The receptor was isolated from a human donor with advanced metastatic prostate, ovarian, gallbladder or colorectal cancer (not recorded which). This table probably holds off-target reads from a library built for another chain. The CDR3, as DNA: TGTGCCAGCAACCAATTAGCCGGGACTAGCGGGACAGATACGCAGTATTTT. Translating gives CASNQLAGTSGTDTQYF.